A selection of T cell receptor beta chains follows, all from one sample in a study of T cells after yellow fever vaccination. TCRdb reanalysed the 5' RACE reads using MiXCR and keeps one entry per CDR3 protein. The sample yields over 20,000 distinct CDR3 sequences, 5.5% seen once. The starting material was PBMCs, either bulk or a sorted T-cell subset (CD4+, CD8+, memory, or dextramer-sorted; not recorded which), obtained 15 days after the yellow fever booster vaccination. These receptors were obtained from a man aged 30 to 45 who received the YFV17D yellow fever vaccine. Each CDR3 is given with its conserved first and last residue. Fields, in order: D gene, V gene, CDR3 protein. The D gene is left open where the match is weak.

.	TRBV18	CASSPGSGHTETQYF
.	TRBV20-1	CSARTGNTEAFF
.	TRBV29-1	CSVAADLENREQFF
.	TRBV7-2	CASSSVRSSYNEQFF
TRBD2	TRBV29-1	CSVRSGSLYNEQFF
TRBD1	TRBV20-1	CSARDRRGQSNQPQHF
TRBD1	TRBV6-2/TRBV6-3	CASSYVRFRQGRNTGELFF
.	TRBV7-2	CASTPWAGRSGANVLTF
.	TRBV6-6	CASSYWVETQYF
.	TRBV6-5	CASSYSGAEASYNEQFF
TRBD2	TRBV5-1	CASSPARTSGRFDEQFF
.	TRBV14	CASSQGSLPPYEQYF
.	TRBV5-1	CASSLGRGGYNEQFF
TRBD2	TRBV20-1	CSARTSGRWYNEQFF
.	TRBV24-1	CATSDHRVGTGELFF
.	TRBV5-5	CASSQSRQLNTEAFF
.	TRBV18	CASSLYTGELFF
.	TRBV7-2	CASSYRGEGYEQYF
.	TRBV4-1	CASSQRQDIHGYTF
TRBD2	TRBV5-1	CASSAGGYNNEQFF
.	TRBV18	CASSPRDGLGKNIQYF
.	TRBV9	CASSVEGLRETQYF
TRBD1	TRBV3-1	CASSQGGTGPQPQHF
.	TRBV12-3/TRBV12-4	CASSRQRDQPQHF
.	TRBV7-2	CASSIDRVQETQYF
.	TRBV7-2	CASSPRGSGAFYEQYF
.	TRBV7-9	CASGESYEQYF
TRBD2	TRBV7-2	CASSKEVAGGRNTQYF
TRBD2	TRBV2	CASGGLAGGRQETQYF
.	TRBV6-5	CASTPLPVRGDTQYF
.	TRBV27	CASSLTGTVTKQYF
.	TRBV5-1	CASSPDGNSGNTIYF
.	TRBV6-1	CASSDRRGYGYTF
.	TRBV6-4	CASTPEAGSYGYTF
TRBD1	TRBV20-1	CSARIPGQGVEQYF
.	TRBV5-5	CASSLVETLNTGELFF
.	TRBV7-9	CASSLAGPRANYGYTF
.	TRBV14	CASSLGLSNSPLHF
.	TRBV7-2	CASSLSYTDTQYF
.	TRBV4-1	CASSPHGTYYEQYF
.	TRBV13	CASSSITAEGGTDTQYF
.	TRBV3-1	CASCYQVLSTDTQYF
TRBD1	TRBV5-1	CASSTQVATGGETQYF
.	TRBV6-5	CASSFLTGNTEAFF
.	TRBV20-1	CSAAQQGSYNQPQHF
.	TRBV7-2	CASSFPGRNNSPLHF
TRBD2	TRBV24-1	CATSDLTSGSTDTQYF
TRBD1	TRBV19	CASSIGTEYEQYF
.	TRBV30	CAWSSGLTGTQYF
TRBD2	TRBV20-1	CSAATSGSRGAQETQYF
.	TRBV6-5	CASRRELPYEQYF
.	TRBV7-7	CASSLGQGGNEQFF
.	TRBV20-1	CSASGAYEQYF